These T cell receptor beta chains were read from a single sample in a study of shared clonotypes between healthy human individuals. Clones were sequenced by immunoSEQ multiplex PCR, and TCRdb holds only the in-frame ones, with some missing. The sample holds more than 400,000 clones, approximately 95% seen once. The sample taken for sequencing was naive CD4+ T cells sorted from blood. These receptors all come from a woman in her thirties in good health. The CDR3 runs from the conserved cysteine through the conserved F or W. Fields, in order: J gene, V gene, CDR3 protein.

>TRBJ1-2|TRBV28
CASSSGTKTYGYTF
>TRBJ1-1|TRBV6-5
CASSWGKGTEVAFF
>TRBJ2-7|TRBV7-9
CASSQRQGTGTYEQYF
>TRBJ2-7|TRBV28
CASSSDPGQGLGSYEQYF
>TRBJ2-7|TRBV18
CASSPQGSTYEQYF
>TRBJ2-3|TRBV6-5
CASSQELGRTDTQYF
>TRBJ2-7|TRBV10-3
CAISQGPGDPYGQYF
>TRBJ1-5|TRBV6-5
CASSKTDRYNQPQHF
>TRBJ2-5|TRBV7-2
CASNQNLLSETQYF
>TRBJ1-1|TRBV7-9
CASSQVGRGWNTEAFF
>TRBJ1-5|TRBV18
CASSHGQGSNQPQHF
>TRBJ1-4|TRBV28
CASSLDSEKLFF
>TRBJ2-7|TRBV5-1
CASSLPGGSISYEQYF
>TRBJ2-7|TRBV11-1
CASSLGEEGFEQYF
>TRBJ2-2|TRBV6-5
CASSYSGPLFGELFF
>-|TRBV10-3
CAISGPGDPYEQYF
>TRBJ2-7|TRBV5-8
CASMTVRSYEQYF
>TRBJ1-2|TRBV18
CASSPGGRDYGYTF
>TRBJ1-4|TRBV5-1
CASSLAGGLGEKLFF
>TRBJ2-7|TRBV4-2
CASSNPFEGNNYEQYF
>TRBJ2-3|TRBV7-2
CASSPSYSTDTQYF
>TRBJ2-2|TRBV18
CASSPGLRLGTGELFF
>TRBJ1-4|TRBV28
CASSSPLPNEKLFF
>TRBJ1-5|TRBV30
CAWSVRGSQPQHF
>TRBJ2-1|TRBV13
CASSPPTSGIHNEQFF
>TRBJ2-7|TRBV28
CASSLYRLMGHEQYF
>TRBJ1-1|TRBV10-1
CASSELEGGGKEAFF
>TRBJ1-6|TRBV28
CASSLGTFNSPLHF
>TRBJ2-7|TRBV6-5
CASSYLGVHEQYF
>TRBJ2-3|TRBV11-2
CASSLARSDTQYF
>TRBJ2-1|TRBV18
CASSPFDNYNEQFF
>TRBJ1-5|TRBV6-5
CASRTRRGDQPQHF
>TRBJ1-5|TRBV5-8
CASSPGQEIYQPQHF
>TRBJ2-7|TRBV27
CASSPRRDSHYEQYF
>TRBJ2-3|TRBV18
CASSPQERDDTQYF
>TRBJ2-2|TRBV7-2
CASSSGTVRSGELFF
>TRBJ2-2|TRBV4-1
CASSQVMAYTGELFF
>TRBJ1-2|TRBV28
CASSYSLDLANYGYTF